The source of this TCR beta chain is a study of shared clonotypes between healthy human individuals. CD45RO-negative, CCR7-positively selected cells formed the naive CD8 fraction, excluding terminally differentiated effector memory CD45RA+ cells. How the authors handled the data: Junction-only immunoSEQ data arrived without quality scores, meaning filtering differed. Sequencing used immunoSEQ multiplex PCR; TCRdb keeps in-frame clones, though not all of them. D and trimming come from the DNA, and the V and J calls and clone size come from that table. The table records about 2.1 million clones, roughly 93% of them present only once. With 4 bases removed from V and 3 bases from J, the gap between germline ends came to 10 bases. This CDR3 spans 13 amino acids. Germline V gives CDR1 MNHEY, CDR2 SVGAGI. Study-wide findings and caveats: Clonotypes which were not shared had lower generation probabilities than clonotypes that all four donors shared. Blood alone was sampled, and tissue repertoires likely differ.

As regards this clone: The antigen remains unidentified.

The V gene is TRBV6-5, the J gene TRBJ2-7, with D maybe TRBD2 (5 bases). This receptor was identified in a man aged 18 to 29 in good health. Some clones in this sample may be carry-over from other donors' samples. The source material was naive CD8+ T cells from PBMCs. The CDR3 region has the DNA TGTGCCAGCAGTTCCGGGGTATACTACGAGCAGTACTTC. It encodes CASSSGVYYEQYF.